This entry lists 10 T cell receptor beta chains sequenced from one sample in a study of T-cell reconstitution after alpha-beta-depleted transplantation in children. This sample's TCRbeta library carried unique molecular identifier barcodes. One entry per CDR3 protein, called by TCRdb with MiXCR from the PCR reads. The data contain 200,000 to 250,000 distinct CDR3 sequences, 9.7% of them singletons. The sequencing here drew on PBMCs from the stem cell graft donor, taken from the stem cell graft. These receptors all stem from a human donor who donated a stem cell graft to a child with SCID.

This clonotype came up many times. The chain couples TRBV29-1 to TRBJ1-2; 9 positions agree with TRBD1. Germline CDR1 reads SQVTM; CDR2 reads ANQGSEA. The length of the CDR3 is 17 residues. With 0 bases clipped from V and 7 bases from J, the junction kept 15 bases outside the gene matches. The CDR3 DNA follows: TGCAGCGTTGAAGATCTTCGGGGACAGGGCACTCGAGGTGGCTACACCTTC. It specifies CSVEDLRGQGTRGGYTF.

This clonotype came up many times. This chain joins TRBV21-1 and TRBJ2-7; the D call in the table, TRBD1, was not verified against the DNA. TRBV21-1 is labeled a pseudogene. The CDR3 covers 15 residues. The CDR3 is CASSPLEQFSYEQYF. As DNA, the CDR3 is TGTGCCAGCAGCCCCCTGGAACAGTTCTCCTACGAGCAGTACTTC.

The V gene is TRBV9, the J gene TRBJ1-2, with D tentatively TRBD1 (6 bases). Trimming took 1 base from V and 8 from J, leaving 15 bases between them. CDR1 is SGDLS and CDR2 is YYNGEE in the germline V gene. The CDR3 runs 14 residues. This chain's CDR3 is CASSVRTDAWGYTF. The CDR3 bases are TGTGCCAGCAGCGTAAGGACAGACGCCTGGGGCTACACCTTC.

This clonotype has just a few counts. The chain is built from TRBV30 and TRBJ1-4; TRBD1 might be the D (5 bases). V dropped 2 bases and J dropped 9 bases, with 16 bases sitting between them. Germline values: CDR1 GTSNPN, CDR2 SVGIG (reference sequence). This CDR3 has 14 amino acids. The CDR3: CAWSPSNPGKKLFF. For the CDR3, the DNA is TGTGCCTGGAGTCCCTCCAACCCAGGGAAAAAACTGTTTTTT.

In this sample, this clonotype turned up many times. The V and J genes are TRBV20-1 and TRBJ2-7, with D possibly being TRBD1 or TRBD2 (5 bases each). CDR1 and CDR2 (germline): DFQATT, SNEGSKA (reference sequence). The CDR3 is 13 amino acids. V lost 1 base and J 5 bases, leaving 12 bases between the germline ends. This chain's CDR3 is CSARAGTVDEQYF. CDR3 DNA: TGCAGTGCTAGAGCCGGGACGGTGGACGAGCAGTACTTC.

This clonotype was seen repeatedly, ten times or more. The chain combines TRBV3-1 with TRBJ2-2; the match to TRBD1 covers 9 bases. Germline CDR1 LGHDT, CDR2 YNNKEL (reference sequence). V shed 5 bases, J shed 5 bases, and the junction held 9 bases outside the gene matches. The CDR3 is 16 amino acids. CDR3 sequence (DNA): TGTGCCAGCAGCTCTCAGGACAGGGGATGGACCGGGGAGCTGTTTTTT. Translation: CASSSQDRGWTGELFF.

This clonotype was recorded at least ten times. The CDR3 region has the DNA TGCGCCAGCAGCCCGGGCCCGAATAGGGGGAACACTGAAGCTTTCTTT. It specifies CASSPGPNRGNTEAFF. The gene calls are TRBV4-1 and TRBJ1-1; maybe TRBD1 (5 bases). V was clipped by 4 bases and J by 1 base, with 16 bases between them. The CDR3 consists of 16 residues. Germline-derived CDR1 and CDR2 are MGHRA and YSYEKL.

Notes on this clonotype: This may be a read error: a much more frequent sequence differs by one nucleotide. The chain carries TRBV7-6 and TRBJ2-2; 13 nucleotides align to TRBD2. Germline CDR1 and CDR2: SGHVS and FNYEAQ. This CDR3 has 17 residues. The ends lost 0 bases at V and 5 bases at J; junction bases unmatched: 3. CDR3 region: CASSLAWTSGGTGELFF. The CDR3 DNA reads as TGTGCCAGCAGCTTAGCTTGGACTAGCGGGGGAACCGGGGAGCTGTTTTTT.

This clonotype was found many times. The chain is built from TRBV7-6 and TRBJ2-5; D not resolved. Trimming pared 2 bases from V and 1 base from J, leaving 8 bases between. The germline V gene encodes CDR1 SGHVS and CDR2 FNYEAQ. CDR3 length equals 14 residues. This CDR3 reads CASSLFSIQETQYF. The DNA of the CDR3 is TGTGCCAGCAGCTTATTTAGTATCCAAGAGACCCAGTACTTC.

This clonotype was seen repeatedly, ten times or more. The chain is built from TRBV6-1 and TRBJ1-6; D perhaps matches TRBD1 (5 bases). In germline, CDR1 is MNHNS, CDR2 SASEGT. Trimming took off 4 bases at V and 0 bases at J, with 7 bases between the two ends. The CDR3 totals 15 residues. Here the CDR3 reads CASSGGDSYNSPLHF. CDR3 nucleotides: TGTGCCAGCAGTGGAGGGGACTCCTATAATTCACCCCTCCACTTT.